This T cell receptor beta chain was obtained from a study of T cells expressing NK-cell markers. Overall study: TCR beta repertoires came from sorted CD3+CD56+NKG2C+, CD3+CD56+NKG2C- and CD3+CD56-NKG2C+ T cells. The eight sequenced donors comprised seven who were HCMV-seropositive and one who was seronegative. The study, taken as a whole, reports: In several donors, these clonotypes also led the CD3+CD56-NKG2C+ fraction.

Points on this clonotype: The antigen is not known.

This CDR3 is 16 amino acids long. From germline, CDR1 is LNHDA and CDR2 SQIVND (reference sequence). TCRdb reprocessed the 5' RACE reads, keeping one entry per CDR3 protein, no DNA. Its listing shows about 380,000 distinct CDR3 sequences. This TCR came from a man aged 18 to 69 in good health. The sample consisted of blood T cells: a sorted CD56 or NKG2C T cell subset, CD4+ or CD8+ T cells, or bulk PBMC T cells (not recorded which). The rearrangement joins TRBV19 to TRBJ2-3; TCRdb's D call, TRBD1, is unchecked because there is no DNA. CDR3 residues: CASSNGQAIFTDTQYF.